This T cell receptor beta chain is from a study of graft-versus-host responses after intestinal transplantation. Turning to the study itself: The whole recipient group had anti-thymocyte globulin induction followed by tacrolimus and steroids for around 3 years.

The repertoire was sequenced with immunoSEQ multiplex PCR; TCRdb's copy has only in-frame clones and lacks some. The repertoire holds about 81,000 clones, with 85% to 95% as singletons. To note about this clone: Its antigen is unknown.

The CDR3 contains 12 residues. Per the germline V gene, CDR1 is MNHEY and CDR2 is SVGAGI. Trimming shortened V by 2 bases and J by 9 bases, and 11 bases separated the two germline ends. The material sequenced was unstimulated CD4+ T cells sorted from spleen or lymph node cells, taken before transplant. The source of this sequence is a human donor who was the organ donor for an intestinal transplant. The genes are TRBV6-5 and TRBJ2-7; D remains ambiguous. CDR3 nucleotides: TGTGCCAGCAGTTACACGGTGGTTGGGCAGTACTTC. It translates to CASSYTVVGQYF.